This T cell receptor (beta chain) derives from a study of T-cell reconstitution after alpha-beta-depleted transplantation in children. Study conclusions and caveats: Roughly two months post-transplant, alpha-beta T cells reportedly originated from several hundred graft clones that had expanded. From newly produced T cells came most of the T-cell counts and diversity one year after transplant.

CDR1 is LGHDT, CDR2 YNNKEL, per germline (reference sequence). The CDR3 length is 13 residues. V lost 4 bases and J 4 bases, leaving 11 bases between the germline ends. Molecular barcoding with unique molecular identifiers was used for the TCRbeta library. TCRdb independently ran MiXCR on the PCR reads; one entry per CDR3 protein. The profile covers about 4,300 distinct CDR3 sequences, with roughly 12% appearing a single time and less than 30% taken by the ten largest. This clonotype was observed at least ten times. The antigen is not known. The sequence came from a male patient under 10 years old who had a stem cell transplant for acute lymphoblastic leukemia, so the T cells may come from the graft donor. The sequencing used PBMCs, mostly from graft donor cells, collected 60 days after TCRalphabeta/CD19-depleted stem cell transplant. V usage is TRBV3-1 and J usage is TRBJ2-7; D gene uncertain. The DNA of the CDR3 is TGTGCCAGCAGCCCCCCGGATGCTTACGAGCAGTACTTC. Translating gives CASSPPDAYEQYF.